The 12 T cell receptor beta chains in this list originate from one sample, sequenced in a study of naive and memory T cell subsets. The library had UMIs added by 3' ligation of an oligonucleotide to TCR cDNA. The SP2 primer and nested alpha and beta constant region primers amplified ligated cDNA in four rounds. Each CDR3 protein is one row after TCRdb ran MiXCR on the 5' RACE reads. The data contain about 60,000 distinct CDR3 sequences, approximately 8.5% of them singletons. These receptors were obtained from a female donor in good health.

This clonotype has more than one count but fewer than ten. The chain employs TRBV6-1 and TRBJ1-1; a weak D match, TRBD1 (6 bases). The CDR3 has 14 residues. The V and J ends lost 5 bases and 2 bases respectively, with 12 bases between them. Looked up from germline, CDR1 is MNHNS and CDR2 is SASEGT. The CDR3 nucleotides read TGTGCCAGCAGTTTCCAGGGGATCAACACTGAAGCTTTCTTT. It translates to CASSFQGINTEAFF.

This clonotype was counted at least ten times. The rearrangement joins TRBV2 to TRBJ1-1; 7 bases align to TRBD1. There are 14 residues in the CDR3. Germline lookup yields CDR1 SNHLY and CDR2 FYNNEI. Trimming cost V 4 bases and J 5 bases; bases outside gene matches: 7. The CDR3 spells CASSGGRGETEAFF. The CDR3 DNA sequence: TGTGCCAGCAGTGGAGGCAGGGGGGAGACTGAAGCTTTCTTT.

The sample holds many counts of this clonotype. The chain combines TRBV7-2 with TRBJ2-1; D unclear. Germline values: CDR1 SGHTA, CDR2 FQGNSA. Trimming shortened V by 3 bases and J by 5 bases, and 14 bases separated the two germline ends. The CDR3 runs 15 residues. The CDR3 reads CASSLELAGDNEQFF. The CDR3 nucleotides read TGTGCCAGCAGCTTGGAGCTGGCTGGGGACAATGAGCAGTTCTTC.

Only a few counts were recorded for this clonotype. The chain employs TRBV6-5 and TRBJ2-5; 7 positions agree with TRBD2. The V segment lost 0 bases and the J segment 6 bases; nucleotides outside the gene matches: 10. CDR1 and CDR2 (germline): MNHEY, SVGAGI. The CDR3 totals 16 residues. The CDR3 here is CASSYSWELARKTQYF. In nucleotides, the CDR3 is TGTGCCAGCAGTTACTCGTGGGAACTAGCGAGGAAGACCCAGTACTTC.

The V gene is TRBV7-6, the J gene TRBJ2-2; no clear D. The CDR3 runs 17 residues. V shed 2 bases and J shed 7 bases, with 20 bases lying between them. Germline V gene data show CDR1 as SGHVS and CDR2 as FNYEAQ. CDR3 coding DNA: TGTGCCAGCAGCTTAATCCCCGTTTCGCAACCGGGCGGGGAGCTGTTTTTT. Translation: CASSLIPVSQPGGELFF.

V is TRBV20-1 and J is TRBJ2-3; D is unresolved. V was trimmed by 3 bases and J by 1 base, leaving 14 bases between them. CDR3 length: 15 residues. Looked up from germline, CDR1 is DFQATT and CDR2 is SNEGSKA (reference sequence). The CDR3 nucleotides read TGCAGTGCTAGGGCCAGCGAACGACGCACAGATACGCAGTATTTT. This sequence encodes CSARASERRTDTQYF.

The chain combines TRBV12-3 or TRBV12-4 with TRBJ1-5; the D is unclear. The CDR3 is 16 residues long. V gave up 6 bases and J gave up 0 bases, with 15 bases separating them. DNA of the CDR3: TGTGCCAGCAGCCTGTCCGTGGGGATTAGCAATCAGCCCCAGCATTTT. This encodes CASSLSVGISNQPQHF.

This clonotype was found a few times. The chain links TRBV28 to TRBJ1-1, with 7 bases matching TRBD1. The CDR3 loop spans 14 amino acids. Germline-derived CDR1 and CDR2 are MDHEN and SYDVKM. V dropped 4 bases and J dropped 9; count of bases not matched to a gene: 11. In DNA form, the CDR3 reads TGTGCCAGCAGTTACGCACAGGGGCGGCTAAAAGCTTTCTTT. It translates to CASSYAQGRLKAFF.

The chain joins TRBV28 to TRBJ1-2; D ambiguous. Germline CDR1 reads MDHEN; CDR2 reads SYDVKM. This CDR3 contains 13 residues. V was pared by 3 bases and J by 3 bases, with 8 bases between. The CDR3, as DNA: TGTGCCAGCAGTTTGGGCAACGACTATGGCTACACCTTC. Encoded protein: CASSLGNDYGYTF.

The chain carries TRBV29-1 and TRBJ1-1, with D perhaps TRBD1 (6 bases). Trimming cost V 4 bases and J 3 bases, with 18 bases left between them. Germline V gives CDR1 SQVTM, CDR2 ANQGSEA. CDR3 length equals 15 residues. CDR3 coding DNA: TGCAGCGTTGTTTCAGGGGCTGGGAGGGACACTGAAGCTTTCTTT. Amino acids: CSVVSGAGRDTEAFF.

There are many counts of this clonotype. The chain employs TRBV20-1 and TRBJ1-2; unclear D gene. Germline V gene lookup returns CDR1 DFQATT and CDR2 SNEGSKA (reference sequence). V was pared by 0 bases and J by 0 bases, with 14 bases between. This CDR3 has 16 amino acids. This chain's CDR3 is CSARDNWAGANYGYTF. The CDR3 DNA follows: TGCAGTGCTAGAGATAATTGGGCAGGAGCTAACTATGGCTACACCTTC.

The genes are TRBV20-1 and TRBJ1-2; D might be TRBD1 (6 bases). Germline V lookup: CDR1 DFQATT, CDR2 SNEGSKA (reference sequence). This CDR3 is built from 16 residues. V shed 5 bases and J shed 2 bases, with 21 bases lying between them. CDR3 loop: CSAPEGQHLLNYGYTF. The CDR3, as DNA: TGCAGTGCTCCCGAAGGACAGCACTTACTCAACTATGGCTACACCTTC.